The 6 T cell receptor beta chains listed next were all sequenced from one sample in a study of shared clonotypes between healthy human individuals. The assay was immunoSEQ multiplex PCR, and TCRdb's table has in-frame clones only and misses some. The sample shows about 2.1 million clones, 90% to 95% of them seen only once. Positive CCR7 selection of CD45RO-negative cells yielded the naive CD8 cells, and terminally differentiated effector memory CD45RA+ cells were excluded. The specimen was naive CD8+ T cells from PBMCs. These receptors were obtained from a man younger than 35 in good health. Some clones in this sample may be carry-over from other donors' samples.

The chain is built from TRBV7-8 and TRBJ2-7, with D maybe TRBD2 (6 bases). Trimming pared 3 bases from V and 1 base from J, leaving 10 bases between. In germline, CDR1 is SGHVS, CDR2 FQNEAQ. The CDR3 sequence is 14 residues long. The CDR3 is CASSLTGRSYEQYF. The CDR3 DNA is TGTGCCAGCAGCTTGACGGGGAGGTCCTACGAGCAGTACTTC.

The chain has TRBV30 and TRBJ2-5, with 7 bases matching TRBD2. The CDR3 consists of 13 residues. V lost 2 bases, J lost 3 bases, and 3 bases stayed unmatched. CDR1 GTSNPN and CDR2 SVGIG come from the germline V gene (reference sequence). The CDR3 here is CAWSWGGEETQYF. In DNA form, the CDR3 reads TGTGCCTGGAGTTGGGGGGGAGAAGAGACCCAGTACTTC.

The chain joins TRBV6-5 to TRBJ2-1; TRBD1 matches at 7 bases. V shed 5 bases, J shed 8 bases, and the junction held 12 bases outside the gene matches. Germline CDR1 is MNHEY and CDR2 is SVGAGI. The length of the CDR3 is 15 residues. CDR3 loop: CASSIQGTVIYEQFF. The DNA for the CDR3 is TGTGCCAGCAGTATTCAAGGGACAGTCATCTATGAGCAGTTCTTC.

The chain employs TRBV6-5 and TRBJ1-1; D not resolved. This CDR3 region has 13 residues. Per germline, CDR1 MNHEY and CDR2 SVGAGI. The germline V and J ends were trimmed by 2 bases and 3 bases, with 7 bases remaining between them. Written as DNA, the CDR3 is TGTGCCAGCAGTTACCCGCCTTACACTGAAGCTTTCTTT. Translation: CASSYPPYTEAFF.

The chain's CDR3 is CASSQRGTVGYTF. CDR3 coding DNA: TGCGCCAGCAGCCAAAGGGGAACCGTTGGCTACACCTTC. J is TRBJ1-2 and V is TRBV4-1; TRBD1 might be the D (5 bases). V lost 2 bases and J 7 bases, leaving 11 bases between the germline ends. The germline gives CDR1 MGHRA, CDR2 YSYEKL. This CDR3 is built from 13 residues.

Details on this clone: This specimen includes other DNA sequences encoding the same CDR3. The V call is TRBV27, the J call TRBJ2-7; D unresolved. V was shortened by 4 bases and J by 2 bases, with 6 bases between the two germline ends. CDR1 is MNHEY and CDR2 is SMNVEV in the germline V gene (reference sequence). The CDR3 covers 12 residues. The CDR3 DNA is TGTGCCAGCAGTTCCACCCCCTACGAGCAGTACTTC. Its protein product is CASSSTPYEQYF.